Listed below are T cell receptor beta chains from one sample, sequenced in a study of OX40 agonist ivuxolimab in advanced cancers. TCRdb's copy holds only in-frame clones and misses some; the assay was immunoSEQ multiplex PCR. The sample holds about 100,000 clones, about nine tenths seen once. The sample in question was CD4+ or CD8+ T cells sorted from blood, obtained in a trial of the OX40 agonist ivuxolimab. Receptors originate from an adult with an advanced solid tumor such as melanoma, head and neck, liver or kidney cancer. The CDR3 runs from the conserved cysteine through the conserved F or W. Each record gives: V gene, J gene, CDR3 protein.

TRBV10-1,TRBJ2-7,CASSESGGQGNYEQYF
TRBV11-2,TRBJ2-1,CASSFGQVAYNEQFF
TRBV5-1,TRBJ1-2,CASRAGAEGYTF
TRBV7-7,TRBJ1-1,CASSLVMNTEAFF
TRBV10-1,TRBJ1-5,CASSDTEYSNQPQHF
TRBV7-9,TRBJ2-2,CASSRLQGTGELFF
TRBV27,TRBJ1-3,CASSLQPVGFGNTIYF
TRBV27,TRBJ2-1,CASSSWGEDYFF
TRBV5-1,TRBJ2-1,CASSPKTNYNEQFF
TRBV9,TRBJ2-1,CASSTPRGDNEQFF
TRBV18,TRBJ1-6,CASSPDSSYNSPLHF
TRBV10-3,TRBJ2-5,CAIGGQGARETQYF
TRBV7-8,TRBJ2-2,CASSVRDTGELFF
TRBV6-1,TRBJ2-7,CASEKVGEQYF
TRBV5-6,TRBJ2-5,CASSTPSGRLSRETQYF
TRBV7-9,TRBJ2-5,CASSLAGPREPWETQYF
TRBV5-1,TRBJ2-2,CASSQDGLNTGELFF
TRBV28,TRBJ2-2,CASSPGGEELFF
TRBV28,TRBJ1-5,CASSPTGSNQPQHF
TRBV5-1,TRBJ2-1,CASSDGLAGASGNEQFF
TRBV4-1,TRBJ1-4,CASSQDGGKLFF
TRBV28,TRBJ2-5,CASSLIGQWRRETQYF
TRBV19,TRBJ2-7,CASSGDLEGEQYF
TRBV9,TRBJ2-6,CASSLATPGHSSGANVLTF
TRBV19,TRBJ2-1,CASSPTSGRSYEQFF
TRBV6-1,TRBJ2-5,CASSIGGLRVETQYF
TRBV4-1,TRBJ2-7,CASSPGTAYYEQYF
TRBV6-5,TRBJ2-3,CASKLAGAGTDTQYF
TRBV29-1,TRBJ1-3,CSTQGDGNTIYF
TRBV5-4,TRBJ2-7,CASSLSGNSYEQYF
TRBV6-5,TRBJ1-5,CASSGGGGSYQPQHF
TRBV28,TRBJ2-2,CASSLPVAGVNTGELFF
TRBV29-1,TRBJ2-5,CSVAGLAGVRGETQYF
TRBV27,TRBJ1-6,CASSVTGLNGYNSPLHF
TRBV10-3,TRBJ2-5,CATGLGGREETQYF
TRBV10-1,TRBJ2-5,CASSVARRETQYF
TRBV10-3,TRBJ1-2,CAIRPTGTGEGYTF
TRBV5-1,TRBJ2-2,CASSLMGNTGELFF
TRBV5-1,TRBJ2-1,CASRLASVNNNEQFF
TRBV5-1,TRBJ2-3,CASRTGQGTDTQYF
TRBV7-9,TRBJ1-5,CASSLSLGGGGLFQPQHF
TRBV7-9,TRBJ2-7,CASSLDFSEQYF
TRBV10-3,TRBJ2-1,CAIRDDKQGEQFF
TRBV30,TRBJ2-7,CAWSPTTRVGPYEQYF